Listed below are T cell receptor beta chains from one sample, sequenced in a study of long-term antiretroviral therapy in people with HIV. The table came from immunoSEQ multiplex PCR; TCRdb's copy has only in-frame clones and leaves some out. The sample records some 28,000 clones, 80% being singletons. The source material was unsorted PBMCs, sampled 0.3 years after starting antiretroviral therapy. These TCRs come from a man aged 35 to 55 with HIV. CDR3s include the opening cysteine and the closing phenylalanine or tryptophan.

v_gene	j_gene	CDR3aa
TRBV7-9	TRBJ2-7	CASRALGSGYEQYF
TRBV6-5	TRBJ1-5	CASTAPGQGNQPQHF
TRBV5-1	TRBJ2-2	CASSLGFENTGELFF
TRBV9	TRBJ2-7	CASSVEGGGDEQYF
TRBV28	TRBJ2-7	CASSLGGPPYEQYF
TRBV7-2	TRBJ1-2	CASSLRSDYGYTF
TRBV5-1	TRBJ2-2	CASRQDAGELFF
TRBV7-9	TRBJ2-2	CASSSARGYGTGELFF
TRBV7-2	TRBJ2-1	CASSLRSGRAYNEQFF
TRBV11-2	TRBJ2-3	CASSLLTSGSTDTQYF
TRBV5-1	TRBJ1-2	CASSLAGEYGYTF
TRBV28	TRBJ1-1	CASSPLTANTEAFF
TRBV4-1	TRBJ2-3	CASSPPELAGVDTQYF
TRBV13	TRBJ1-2	CASSLTNYGYTF
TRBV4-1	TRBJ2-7	CASSLPKREEPYEQYF
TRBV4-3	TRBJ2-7	CASSQAWRRGPYEQYF
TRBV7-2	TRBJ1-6	CASRVSGTGRNSPLHF
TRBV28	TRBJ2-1	CASSLPAGGQDEQFF
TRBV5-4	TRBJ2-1	CASSLGTGGTSGREFF
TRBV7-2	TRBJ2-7	CASSSRQGLEQYF
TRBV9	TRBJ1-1	CASSKLDRVQNTEAFF
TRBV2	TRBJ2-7	CASSVQGASRYEQYF
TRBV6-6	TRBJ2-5	CASSYENGGLKETQYF
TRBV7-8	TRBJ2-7	CASTRLAGDSYEQYF
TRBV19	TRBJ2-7	CASSIVAGTGASYEQYF
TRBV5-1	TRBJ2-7	CASSVRVGDLSEQYF
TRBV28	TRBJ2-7	CASSPPRTSGIKNEQYF
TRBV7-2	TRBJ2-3	CASSATAADTQYF
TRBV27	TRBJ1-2	CASSFRWGRNGYTF
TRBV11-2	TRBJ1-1	CASSFQELTEAFF
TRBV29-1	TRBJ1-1	CSVDDRVGEAFF
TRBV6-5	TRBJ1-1	CASSYTDMNTEAFF
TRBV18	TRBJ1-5	CASSPPNSRVDQPQHF
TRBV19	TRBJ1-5	CASSAAVNQPQHF
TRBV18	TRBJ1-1	CASSWGTGGLGTEAFF
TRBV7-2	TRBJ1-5	CASSSSPGTGAVEPQHF
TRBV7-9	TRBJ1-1	CASSRIINRVANTEAFF
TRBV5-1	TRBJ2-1	CASSPEGGGGEQFF